A selection of T cell receptor beta chains follows, all from one sample in a study of tumor and adjacent non-tumor tissue in lung cancer. TCRdb used MiXCR to reprocess the multiplex PCR reads, holding one entry per CDR3 protein. The sample has 60,000 to 85,000 distinct CDR3 sequences, approximately 82% seen once. The sample was distant non-tumor lung tissue. The receptors stem from a man in his 70s with non-small cell lung cancer. Each CDR3 is given with its conserved first and last residue. The D gene is left open where the match is weak. Expanded clones are given a class, and other clones once, few, many or no size at all.

d_call | j_call | v_call | clone_size | cdr3_aa | cdr3_nt
- | TRBJ2-1 | TRBV12-3/TRBV12-4 | - | CASTLGTVGGSYNEQFF | TGTGCCAGCACTTTAGGGACGGTAGGGGGCTCCTACAATGAGCAGTTCTTC
- | TRBJ2-7 | TRBV11-1 | - | CASSLFSGYEQHF | TGTGCCAGCAGCTTGTTTAGTGGATACGAGCAGCACTTC
TRBD2 | TRBJ2-7 | TRBV6-2/TRBV6-3 | many | CASRSSGRDEQYF | TGTGCCAGTCGGAGTAGCGGGAGGGACGAGCAGTACTTC
- | TRBJ2-7 | TRBV29-1 | - | CSVERRGPTYEQYF | TGCAGCGTTGAAAGGAGGGGACCGACCTACGAGCAGTATTTC
TRBD2 | TRBJ2-7 | TRBV12-3/TRBV12-4 | - | CASSRTSGGRDEQYF | TGTGCCAGCAGTCGGACTAGCGGGGGAAGGGACGAGCAGTACTTC
- | TRBJ1-4 | TRBV4-2 | - | CATSQVPLWVANEKLFF | TGTGCCACCAGCCAAGTACCCTTGTGGGTAGCTAATGAAAAACTGTTTTTT
- | TRBJ1-1 | TRBV11-3 | - | CASIFLDRTLNTEVFF | TGTGCCAGCATTTTCCTGGACAGAACCCTGAACACTGAAGTTTTCTTT
TRBD1 | TRBJ2-7 | TRBV5-5 | - | CASSLAGTVAYEQYF | TGTGCCAGCAGCTTGGCTGGGACAGTTGCCTACGAGCAATACTTC
- | TRBJ2-7 | TRBV28 | - | CASKRTGNGYEQYF | TGTGCCAGCAAGAGAACGGGAAATGGTTACGAGCAGTACTTC
- | TRBJ1-1 | TRBV11-2 | - | CTSSFANPRNTEAFF | TGTACCAGCAGCTTCGCCAATCCACGGAACACTGAAGCTTTCTTT
TRBD2 | TRBJ2-1 | TRBV20-1 | - | CSALGRSSHNEQFF | TGCAGTGCTCTCGGGAGGAGCTCCCACAATGAGCAGTTTTTC
- | TRBJ2-1 | TRBV6-5 | - | CAISYAVGDYYNKLFF | TGTGCCATCAGTTACGCTGTAGGGGATTACTACAATAAGCTGTTCTTC
- | TRBJ1-3 | TRBV6-1 | - | CASSQGISGNSIYF | TGTGCTAGCAGTCAGGGGATCTCTGGAAACAGCATATATTTC
- | TRBJ1-2 | TRBV4-3 | - | CSSSQGAAYGYSF | TGCTCCAGCAGCCAAGGGGCGGCATATGGCTACTCCTTC
TRBD1 | TRBJ2-4 | TRBV5-6 | once | CVSSATGTGVVGNIHYF | TGTGTCAGTAGCGCTACCGGGACAGGGGTCGTTGGAAACATTCATTACTTC
TRBD1 | TRBJ2-1 | TRBV6-2/TRBV6-3 | - | CASSMGQGPSYSDQFF | TGTGCCAGCAGCATGGGACAGGGGCCTTCCTACAGTGACCAGTTCTTC
- | TRBJ1-6 | TRBV20-1 | - | CSASIGDSQSPLHF | TGCAGTGCTTCTATCGGGGATTCGCAATCACCCCTCCACTTT
- | TRBJ1-1 | TRBV6-5 | - | CASCDRLNIEAFF | TGTGCCAGCTGTGACAGACTGAACATAGAAGCTTTCTTT